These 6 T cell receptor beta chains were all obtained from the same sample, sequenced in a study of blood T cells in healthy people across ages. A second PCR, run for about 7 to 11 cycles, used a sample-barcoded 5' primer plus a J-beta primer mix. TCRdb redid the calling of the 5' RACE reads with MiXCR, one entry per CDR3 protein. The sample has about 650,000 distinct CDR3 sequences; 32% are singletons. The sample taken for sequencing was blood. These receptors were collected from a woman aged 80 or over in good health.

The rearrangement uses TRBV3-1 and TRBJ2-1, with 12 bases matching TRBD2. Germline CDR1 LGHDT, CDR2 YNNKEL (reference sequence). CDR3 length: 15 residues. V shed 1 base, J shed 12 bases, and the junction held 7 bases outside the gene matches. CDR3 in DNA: TGTGCCAGCAGCCAAGGACTAGCGGGGGCGGGGGTGCAGTTCTTC. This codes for CASSQGLAGAGVQFF.

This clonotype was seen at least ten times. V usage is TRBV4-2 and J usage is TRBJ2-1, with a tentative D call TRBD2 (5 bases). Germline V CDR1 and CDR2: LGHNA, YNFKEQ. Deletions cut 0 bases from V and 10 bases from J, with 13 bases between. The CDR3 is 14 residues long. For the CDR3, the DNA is TGTGCCAGCAGCCAAGATACTAGTTTCATCGAGCAGTTCTTC. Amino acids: CASSQDTSFIEQFF.

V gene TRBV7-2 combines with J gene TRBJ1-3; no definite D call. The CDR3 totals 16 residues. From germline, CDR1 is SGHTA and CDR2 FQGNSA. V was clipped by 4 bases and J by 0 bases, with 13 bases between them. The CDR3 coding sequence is TGTGCCAGCAGCTCGGGATTTGACAACTCTGGAAACACCATATATTTT. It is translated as CASSSGFDNSGNTIYF.

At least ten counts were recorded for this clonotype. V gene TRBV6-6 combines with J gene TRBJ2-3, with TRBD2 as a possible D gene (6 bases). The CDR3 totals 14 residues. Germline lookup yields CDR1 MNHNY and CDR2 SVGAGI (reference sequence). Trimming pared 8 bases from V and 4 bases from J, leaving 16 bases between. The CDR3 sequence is CASGGWATADTQYF. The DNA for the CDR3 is TGTGCCAGCGGGGGGTGGGCAACCGCAGATACGCAGTATTTT.

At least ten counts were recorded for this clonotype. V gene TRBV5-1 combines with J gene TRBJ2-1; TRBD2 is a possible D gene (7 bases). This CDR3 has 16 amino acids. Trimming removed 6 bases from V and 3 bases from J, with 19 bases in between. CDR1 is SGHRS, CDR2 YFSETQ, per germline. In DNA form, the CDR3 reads TGCGCCAGCACAGACCGGGGCGGGGGCCGCTACAATGAGCAGTTCTTC. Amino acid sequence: CASTDRGGGRYNEQFF. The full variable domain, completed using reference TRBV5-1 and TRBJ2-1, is KAGVTQTPRYLIKTRGQQVTLSCSPISGHRSVSWYQQTPGQGLQFLFEYFSETQRNKGNFPGRFSGRQFSNSRSEMNVSTLELGDSALYLCASTDRGGGRYNEQFFGPGTRLTVL.

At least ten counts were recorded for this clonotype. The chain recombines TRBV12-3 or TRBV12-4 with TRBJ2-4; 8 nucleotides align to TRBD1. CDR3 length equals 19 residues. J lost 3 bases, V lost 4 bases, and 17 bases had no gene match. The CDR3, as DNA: TGTGCCAGCAGTTCGCACAGGGGGAGTAGTGAGGGGTTCAAAAACATTCAGTACTTC. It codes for CASSSHRGSSEGFKNIQYF.